A single T cell receptor (beta chain) is shown here with its context. The antigen is undetermined. These data originate in a study of T-cell memory formation after mild COVID-19. Study results and limitations: Clones contracting day 15 to 85 were balanced CD4/CD8; later expanders leaned CD4+. Pre-infection memory already had some responding clones, implying cross-reactive memory joined. Among contracting clones, CD4+ were mainly CM/EM and CD8+ enriched in EMRA.

TCRdb called the 5' RACE reads again in MiXCR, with one record for every CDR3 protein. Here the sample spans under 250,000 distinct CDR3 sequences, over 8.5% being singletons. V lost 3 bases, J lost 2 bases, and 7 bases lay in between. This CDR3 is 13 amino acids long. Germline V gives CDR1 SGDLS, CDR2 YYNGEE. The TCR was taken from a man aged 18 to 29 who had mild COVID-19 (a few samples of this study predate the infection). Cell type and time point are not known. V is TRBV9 and J is TRBJ2-3; no clear D gene. Sequenced input: PBMCs or a T cell subset sorted from them (not recorded which). This CDR3 reads CASSALNTDTQYF. In DNA form, the CDR3 reads TGTGCCAGCAGCGCTCTCAACACAGATACGCAGTATTTT.